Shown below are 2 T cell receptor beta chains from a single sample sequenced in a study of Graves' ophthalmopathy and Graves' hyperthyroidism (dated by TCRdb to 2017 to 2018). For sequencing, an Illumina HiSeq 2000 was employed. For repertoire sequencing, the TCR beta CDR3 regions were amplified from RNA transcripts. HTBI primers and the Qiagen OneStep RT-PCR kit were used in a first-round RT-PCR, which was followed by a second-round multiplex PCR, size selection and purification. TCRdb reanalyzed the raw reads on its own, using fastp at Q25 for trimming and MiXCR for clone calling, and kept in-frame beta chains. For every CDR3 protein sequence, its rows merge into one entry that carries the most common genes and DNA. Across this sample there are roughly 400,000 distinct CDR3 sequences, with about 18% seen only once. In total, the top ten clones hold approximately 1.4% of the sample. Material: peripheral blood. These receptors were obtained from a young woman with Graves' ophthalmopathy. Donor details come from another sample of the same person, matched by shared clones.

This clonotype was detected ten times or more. The CDR3 here is CASSETAYEQYF. As DNA, the CDR3 is TGTGCCAGCAGTGAGACAGCTTACGAGCAGTACTTC. The chain is built from TRBV6-1 and TRBJ2-7, with D possibly being TRBD1 (5 bases). Germline CDR1 is MNHNS and CDR2 is SASEGT. V lost 3 bases and J lost 4, with 7 bases in between. This CDR3 comprises 12 residues.

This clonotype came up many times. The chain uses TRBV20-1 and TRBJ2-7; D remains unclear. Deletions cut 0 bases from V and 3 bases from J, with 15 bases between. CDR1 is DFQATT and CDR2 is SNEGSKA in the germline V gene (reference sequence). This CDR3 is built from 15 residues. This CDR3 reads CSARDSRGSYYEQYF. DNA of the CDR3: TGCAGTGCTAGAGATTCCCGAGGTTCCTACTACGAGCAGTACTTC.